One sample yielded the 5 T cell receptor beta chains listed below, sequenced in a study of T cells in Graves' hyperthyroidism and ophthalmopathy (dated 2019 in TCRdb). Libraries came from multiplex PCR. Sequencer: Illumina HiSeq 2000. TCR beta CDR3 regions were amplified from RNA transcripts. For the first round of RT-PCR on the TCR CDR3, the HTBI primer set was used together with the Qiagen OneStep RT-PCR kit. TCRdb passed the public sequencing reads through fastp at Q25 and MiXCR, retaining productive beta sequences. Every distinct CDR3 protein forms one entry, paired with its most common genes and DNA. The sample yields 300,000 to 450,000 distinct CDR3 sequences; 15% to 20% were counted once. About 16% of the sample is held by the ten biggest clonotypes. Sequencing used blood. All receptors derive from a woman in her thirties or forties with Graves' ophthalmopathy.

Ten or more counts support this clonotype. The chain recombines TRBV20-1 with TRBJ2-2, with TRBD2 matching 12 bases. Germline CDR1 DFQATT, CDR2 SNEGSKA (reference sequence). V lost 8 bases and J lost 1; bases outside the gene matches: 5. The CDR3 spans 15 residues. In DNA form, the CDR3 reads TGCAGTCTCCAACTAGCGGGAGGGAACACCGGGGAGCTGTTTTTT. It codes for CSLQLAGGNTGELFF.

J is TRBJ2-3 and V is TRBV5-1, with 14 nucleotides matching TRBD2. Trimming at V came to 4 bases and at J to 5 bases, leaving 6 bases not matched to a gene. This CDR3 comprises 16 residues. CDR1 and CDR2 from the germline V gene are SGHRS and YFSETQ. In nucleotides, the CDR3 is TGCGCCAGCAGCCCGGGACTAGCGGGAGTTGTAGATACGCAGTATTTT. Translated: CASSPGLAGVVDTQYF.

This clonotype was picked up many times. This sequence joins TRBV7-2 and TRBJ1-2; no firm D call. Per the germline V gene, CDR1 is SGHTA and CDR2 is FQGNSA. Trimming pared 2 bases from V and 2 bases from J, leaving 6 bases between. The CDR3 spans 13 residues. CDR3 nucleotide sequence: TGTGCCAGCAGCTTACCAGGAAACTATGGCTACACCTTC. Its protein is CASSLPGNYGYTF. The full variable domain, rest sourced from reference TRBV7-2 and TRBJ1-2, is GAGVSQSPSNKVTEKGKDVELRCDPISGHTALYWYRQSLGQGLEFLIYFQGNSAPDKSGLPSDRFSAERTGGSVSTLTIQRTQQEDSAVYLCASSLPGNYGYTFGSGTRLTVV.

The chain employs TRBV28 and TRBJ2-5; D gene unclear. V was clipped by 0 bases and J by 0 bases, with 11 bases between them. The CDR3 runs 16 residues. Germline values: CDR1 MDHEN, CDR2 SYDVKM. In DNA, the CDR3 is TGTGCCAGCAGTTTATGGGGGTCCACGTACCAAGAGACCCAGTACTTC. It codes for CASSLWGSTYQETQYF.

This clonotype was observed at least ten times. This sequence joins TRBV15 and TRBJ2-2, with D tentatively TRBD1 (5 bases). Per germline, CDR1 LNHNV and CDR2 YYDKDF (reference sequence). V lost 3 bases and J 7 bases, leaving 15 bases between the germline ends. The CDR3 has 15 residues. CDR3 protein: CATSSRRPQGGELFF. Written as DNA, the CDR3 is TGTGCCACCAGCAGCAGACGGCCTCAGGGCGGGGAGCTGTTTTTT.